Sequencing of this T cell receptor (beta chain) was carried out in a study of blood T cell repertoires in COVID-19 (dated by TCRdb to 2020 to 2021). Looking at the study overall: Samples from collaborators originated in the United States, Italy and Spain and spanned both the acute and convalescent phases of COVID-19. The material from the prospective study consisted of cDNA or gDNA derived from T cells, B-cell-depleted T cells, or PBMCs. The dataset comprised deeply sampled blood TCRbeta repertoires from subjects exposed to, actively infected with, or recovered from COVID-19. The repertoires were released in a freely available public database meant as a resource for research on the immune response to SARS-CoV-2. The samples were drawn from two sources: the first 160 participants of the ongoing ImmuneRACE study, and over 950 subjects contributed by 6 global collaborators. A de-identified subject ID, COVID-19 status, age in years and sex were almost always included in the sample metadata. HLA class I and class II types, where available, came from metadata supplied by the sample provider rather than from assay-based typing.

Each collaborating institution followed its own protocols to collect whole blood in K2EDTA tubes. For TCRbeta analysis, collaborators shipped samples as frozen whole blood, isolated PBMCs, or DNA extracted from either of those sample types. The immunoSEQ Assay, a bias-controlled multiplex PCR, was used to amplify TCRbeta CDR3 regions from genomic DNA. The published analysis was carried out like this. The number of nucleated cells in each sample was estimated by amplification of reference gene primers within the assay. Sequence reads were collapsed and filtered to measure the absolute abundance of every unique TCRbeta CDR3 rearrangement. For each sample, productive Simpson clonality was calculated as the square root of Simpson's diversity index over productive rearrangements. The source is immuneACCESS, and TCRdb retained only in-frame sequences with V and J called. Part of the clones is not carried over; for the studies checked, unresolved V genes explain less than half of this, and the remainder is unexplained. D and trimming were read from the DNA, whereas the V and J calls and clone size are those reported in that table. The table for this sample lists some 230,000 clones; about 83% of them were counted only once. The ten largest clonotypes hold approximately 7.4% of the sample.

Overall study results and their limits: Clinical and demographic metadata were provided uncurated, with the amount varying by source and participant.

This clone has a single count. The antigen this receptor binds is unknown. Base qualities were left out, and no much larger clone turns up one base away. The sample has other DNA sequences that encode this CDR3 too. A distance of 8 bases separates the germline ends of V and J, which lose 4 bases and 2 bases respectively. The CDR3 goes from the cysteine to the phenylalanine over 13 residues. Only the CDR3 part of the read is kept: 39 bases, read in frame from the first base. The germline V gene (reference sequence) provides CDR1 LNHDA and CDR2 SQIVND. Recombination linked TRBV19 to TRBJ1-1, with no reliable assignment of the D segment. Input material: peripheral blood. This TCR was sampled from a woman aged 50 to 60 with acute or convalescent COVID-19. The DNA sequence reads TGTGCCAGTAGTACTACCCTAAACACTGAAGCTTTCTTT. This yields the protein CASSTTLNTEAFF. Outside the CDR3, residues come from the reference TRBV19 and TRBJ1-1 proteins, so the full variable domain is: DGGITQSPKYLFRKEGQNVTLSCEQNLNHDAMYWYRQDPGQGLRLIYYSQIVNDFQKGDIAEGYSVSREKKESFPLTVTSAQKNPTAFYLCASSTTLNTEAFFGQGTRLTVV.